A single sample gave rise to the 2 T cell receptor beta chains below, sequenced in a study of identical twins. TCRdb called the 5' RACE reads again in MiXCR, with one record for every CDR3 protein. Among about 730,000 distinct CDR3 sequences, around 20% were seen once, and the ten largest hold approximately 4.5%. These sequences were also reported in another study, on T cells expressing NK-cell markers.

The sample comprised PBMCs. The receptors stem from a woman aged 18-29 years in good health.

V usage is TRBV12-3 or TRBV12-4 and J usage is TRBJ2-5; 8 positions match TRBD2. The CDR3 is 15 residues long. Trimming at V came to 7 bases and at J to 7 bases, leaving 14 bases not matched to a gene. The CDR3 reads CASTPTGGGRVTQYF. Here the CDR3 DNA reads TGTGCCAGCACTCCCACGGGGGGGGGTCGGGTGACCCAGTACTTC.

This clonotype turned up a few times. The J gene is TRBJ2-1, the V gene TRBV20-1, with D unclear. Per germline, CDR1 DFQATT and CDR2 SNEGSKA (reference sequence). CDR3 size: 13 residues. V was trimmed by 5 bases and J by 4 bases, leaving 12 bases between them. CDR3 coding DNA: TGCAGTGCTGGTGACTTGAAATACAATGAGCAGTTCTTC. Translation gives CSAGDLKYNEQFF.